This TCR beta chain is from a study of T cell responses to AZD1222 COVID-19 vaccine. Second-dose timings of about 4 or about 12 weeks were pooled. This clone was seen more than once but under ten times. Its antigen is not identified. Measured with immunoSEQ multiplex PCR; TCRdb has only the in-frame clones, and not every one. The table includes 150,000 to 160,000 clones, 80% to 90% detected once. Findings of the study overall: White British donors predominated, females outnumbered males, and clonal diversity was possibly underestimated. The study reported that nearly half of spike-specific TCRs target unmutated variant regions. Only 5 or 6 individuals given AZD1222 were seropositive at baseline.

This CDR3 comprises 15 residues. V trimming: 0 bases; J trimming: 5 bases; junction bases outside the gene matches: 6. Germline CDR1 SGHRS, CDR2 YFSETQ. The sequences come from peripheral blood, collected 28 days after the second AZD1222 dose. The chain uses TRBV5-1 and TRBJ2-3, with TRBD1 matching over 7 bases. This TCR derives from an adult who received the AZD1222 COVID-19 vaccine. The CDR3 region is CASSLGGQPRDTQYF. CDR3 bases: TGCGCCAGCAGCTTGGGGGGACAGCCGCGAGATACGCAGTATTTT.